One sample yielded the 22 T cell receptor beta chains listed below, sequenced in a study of T-cell memory formation after mild COVID-19. Each CDR3 protein gets one entry after TCRdb re-called the 5' RACE reads with MiXCR. The profile shows 300,000 to 350,000 distinct CDR3 sequences, roughly an eighth of them singletons. Sequences were obtained from PBMCs or a T cell subset sorted from them (not recorded which). The receptors derive from a man aged 18 to 30 who had mild COVID-19 (a few samples of this study predate the infection). Cell type and time point are not known.

This clonotype was observed a handful of times. The gene calls are TRBV11-2 and TRBJ2-3, with D perhaps being TRBD1 or TRBD2 (5 bases each). This CDR3 has 13 amino acids. Germline V gene data show CDR1 as SGHAT and CDR2 as FQNNGV. V gave up 8 bases and J gave up 0 bases, with 9 bases separating them. Here the CDR3 reads CASGRDSTDTQYF. The CDR3 DNA reads TGTGCCAGCGGTAGGGACAGCACAGATACGCAGTATTTT.

Only a few counts were recorded for this clonotype. V is TRBV7-6 and J is TRBJ2-7; possibly TRBD1 for D (5 bases). Trimming took 1 base from V and 3 from J, leaving 13 bases between them. Germline CDR1 is SGHVS and CDR2 is FNYEAQ. The CDR3 sequence is 15 residues long. For the CDR3, the DNA is TGTGCCAGCAGCTTAGGAGACAGATTGGGCTACGAGCAGTACTTC. Translating it yields CASSLGDRLGYEQYF.

This clonotype appeared a few times. The chain couples TRBV4-3 to TRBJ2-3, with unresolved D. The CDR3 loop spans 15 amino acids. The ends were cut back, 3 bases at V and 4 bases at J, with 14 bases in the middle. The V gene's germline CDR1 is LGHNA and CDR2 YSLEER. The CDR3 DNA reads as TGCGCCAGCAGCCAGGAAGGTCCTCCGGCAGATACGCAGTATTTT. Protein product: CASSQEGPPADTQYF.

The rearrangement uses TRBV7-2 and TRBJ2-2; D perhaps matches TRBD2 (6 bases). The CDR3 is 15 residues long. Per germline, CDR1 SGHTA and CDR2 FQGNSA. Trimming took 5 bases from V and 7 from J, leaving 17 bases between them. The CDR3 loop reads CASSLAGLARGELFF. The CDR3 nucleotides read TGTGCCAGCAGCCTTGCGGGACTTGCACGCGGGGAGCTGTTTTTT.

V is TRBV6-2 or TRBV6-3 and J is TRBJ2-2, with 8 bases aligning to TRBD2. CDR1 is MNHEY and CDR2 is SVGEGT in the germline V gene. Trimming cost V 2 bases and J 4 bases; bases outside gene matches: 6. The CDR3 spans 16 residues. DNA for the CDR3: TGTGCCAGCAGTTACGCGGGACTAGTTGGCACCGGGGAGCTGTTTTTT. Translation: CASSYAGLVGTGELFF.

V and J are TRBV18 and TRBJ2-3; D unclear. V gave up 3 bases and J gave up 2 bases, with 9 bases separating them. Germline assignment: CDR1 KGHSH and CDR2 LQKENI. The CDR3 has 14 amino acids. This CDR3 is CASSPAANTDTQYF. The CDR3 nucleotides read TGTGCCAGCTCACCGGCCGCTAACACAGATACGCAGTATTTT.

The chain combines TRBV15 with TRBJ1-1; TRBD1 aligns across 9 bases. The CDR3 sequence is 17 residues long. V lost 1 base, J lost 5 bases, and 11 bases stayed unmatched. Looked up from germline, CDR1 is LNHNV and CDR2 is YYDKDF (reference sequence). Written as DNA, the CDR3 is TGTGCCACCAGCAGAGGAGGCACAGGGGGCGCGGGGACTGAAGCTTTCTTT. Translated: CATSRGGTGGAGTEAFF.

Many counts were recorded for this clonotype. The chain uses TRBV4-1 and TRBJ1-1; 8 positions match TRBD1. Germline CDR1 MGHRA, CDR2 YSYEKL. This CDR3 comprises 16 residues. Trimming took 1 base from V and 8 from J; bases not matched to a gene: 12. CDR3 sequence (DNA): TGCGCCAGCAGCCAAGGGTTCCCGCAGGGGGCGGTCGAAGCTTTCTTT. Its protein is CASSQGFPQGAVEAFF.

V and J are TRBV6-5 and TRBJ2-5; weak D call: TRBD2 (5 bases). V lost 0 bases and J 5 bases, leaving 16 bases between the germline ends. Germline CDR1 is MNHEY and CDR2 is SVGAGI. There are 16 residues in the CDR3. This CDR3 is CASSYSGPGPGETQYF. The CDR3, as DNA: TGTGCCAGCAGTTACTCGGGTCCGGGCCCGGGGGAGACCCAGTACTTC.

This chain connects TRBV10-3 to TRBJ2-7; 7 bases fit TRBD1. This CDR3 contains 15 residues. Germline assignment: CDR1 ENHRY and CDR2 SYGVKD. The junction had 6 bases not matched to a gene; V was cut back by 2 bases and J by 2 bases. CDR3 bases: TGTGCCATCAGTGAGCCGGGACAGCCTCCCTACGAGCAGTACTTC. This encodes CAISEPGQPPYEQYF.

This clonotype came up a few times. This chain connects TRBV29-1 to TRBJ1-1; TRBD1 matches at 9 bases. The germline V gene encodes CDR1 SQVTM and CDR2 ANQGSEA. V lost 1 base, J lost 3 bases, and 9 bases stayed unmatched. The CDR3 runs to 16 residues. CDR3 DNA sequence: TGCAGCGTTGAAGCTTCGGATCGACAGGGGGACACTGAAGCTTTCTTT. Its protein is CSVEASDRQGDTEAFF.

This clonotype was counted a few times. The chain couples TRBV19 to TRBJ2-4, with 7 bases lining up with TRBD1. The V segment lost 4 bases and the J segment 4 bases; nucleotides outside the gene matches: 13. CDR1 is LNHDA and CDR2 is SQIVND in the germline V gene (reference sequence). The CDR3 runs to 17 residues. CDR3 DNA: TGTGCCAGTAGTACCTTCGGACAGGCCATGATGAAAAACATTCAGTACTTC. Translated: CASSTFGQAMMKNIQYF.

The chain links TRBV23-1 to TRBJ2-5, with TRBD2 identical over 7 bases. TRBV23-1 is an ORF for which the function is uncertain. J gave up 1 base and V 4 bases, and 6 bases lay outside the gene matches. This CDR3 comprises 15 residues. CDR3 protein: CASSPTWGGQETQYF. CDR3 nucleotide sequence: TGCGCCAGCAGTCCTACTTGGGGGGGCCAAGAGACCCAGTACTTC.

The rearrangement uses TRBV7-9 and TRBJ1-2, with D hard to call. The germline V gene has CDR1 SEHNR and CDR2 FQNEAQ (reference sequence). Trimming cost V 3 bases and J 6 bases, with 11 bases left between them. This CDR3 spans 13 amino acids. Here the CDR3 reads CASSFSIIDGYTF. The CDR3 DNA reads as TGTGCCAGCAGCTTTTCCATCATCGATGGCTACACCTTC.

This clonotype was counted only a few times. At one end, the junction sequence differs from germline, possibly due to a read error. The rearrangement links TRBV7-7 to TRBJ2-3, with 7 bases identical to TRBD2. Germline assignment: CDR1 SSHAT and CDR2 FNYEAQ (reference sequence). CDR3 length equals 15 residues. CDR3 in DNA: TGTGCTAGCAGCCGCGGGACTACCCCCACAGATACGCAGTATTTT. It specifies CASSRGTTPTDTQYF.

This clonotype came up many times. The J gene is TRBJ2-1, the V gene TRBV6-5; no firm D call. The CDR3 covers 16 residues. Germline CDR1 MNHEY, CDR2 SVGAGI. Deletions cut 2 bases from V and 0 bases from J, with 11 bases between. DNA for the CDR3: TGTGCCAGCAGTTACACGCACTCTGACTCCTACAATGAGCAGTTCTTC. Residues: CASSYTHSDSYNEQFF.

This chain uses TRBV28 with TRBJ2-7; the D is unclear. The ends were cut back, 6 bases at V and 6 bases at J, with 9 bases in the middle. The CDR3 contains 11 residues. Germline values: CDR1 MDHEN, CDR2 SYDVKM. For the CDR3, the DNA is TGTGCCAGCAGCTCCGTGGGCGAGCAGTACGTC. Translating gives CASSSVGEQYV.

In its sample, this clonotype was seen a few times. V usage is TRBV7-8 and J usage is TRBJ1-1; D gene uncertain. V shed 3 bases and J shed 7 bases, with 12 bases lying between them. Per the germline V gene, CDR1 is SGHVS and CDR2 is FQNEAQ. The CDR3 extends over 13 amino acids. This CDR3 is CASSFRGLVEAFF. The CDR3 DNA follows: TGTGCCAGCAGCTTCCGTGGTCTGGTTGAAGCTTTCTTT. Supplemented by reference TRBV7-8 and TRBJ1-1, the full variable domain reads GAGVSQSPRYKVAKRGQDVALRCDPISGHVSLFWYQQALGQGPEFLTYFQNEAQLDKSGLPSDRFFAERPEGSVSTLKIQRTQQEDSAVYLCASSFRGLVEAFFGQGTRLTVV.

This clonotype was seen a handful of times. The chain employs TRBV12-5 and TRBJ2-1; no firm D call. The CDR3 length is 12 residues. CDR1 and CDR2 from the germline V gene are LGHNT and FRNRAP. The V end lost 5 bases, the J end lost 7 bases, and 9 bases lay between the germline ends. The CDR3 reads CASGPSRNEQFF. The CDR3 DNA reads as TGTGCTAGTGGTCCCTCCCGGAATGAGCAGTTCTTC.

J is TRBJ2-3 and V is TRBV4-3; no clear D gene. The CDR3 has 13 residues. The germline V gene encodes CDR1 LGHNA and CDR2 YSLEER. Trimming left V 0 bases short and J 5 bases short, with 6 bases between. CDR3 residues: CASSQDWGDTQYF. The CDR3, as DNA: TGCGCCAGCAGCCAAGATTGGGGAGATACGCAGTATTTT.

Only a few counts were recorded for this clonotype. The chain joins TRBV4-1 to TRBJ1-2, with TRBD1 identical over 10 bases. V was clipped by 2 bases and J by 6 bases; unmatched bases: 12. Germline loops: CDR1 MGHRA, CDR2 YSYEKL. The CDR3 totals 17 residues. The CDR3 here is CASSQRFSQGTGDGYTF. As DNA, the CDR3 is TGCGCCAGCAGCCAACGTTTCTCTCAGGGGACAGGGGATGGCTACACCTTC.

This clonotype came up a few times. V gene TRBV12-3 or TRBV12-4 combines with J gene TRBJ2-2; no reliable D call. V lost 6 bases to trimming and J lost 0 bases, with 11 bases between them. CDR3 length equals 15 residues. CDR3 residues: CASSPIGANTGELFF. The DNA for the CDR3 is TGTGCCAGCAGCCCCATTGGCGCGAACACCGGGGAGCTGTTTTTT.